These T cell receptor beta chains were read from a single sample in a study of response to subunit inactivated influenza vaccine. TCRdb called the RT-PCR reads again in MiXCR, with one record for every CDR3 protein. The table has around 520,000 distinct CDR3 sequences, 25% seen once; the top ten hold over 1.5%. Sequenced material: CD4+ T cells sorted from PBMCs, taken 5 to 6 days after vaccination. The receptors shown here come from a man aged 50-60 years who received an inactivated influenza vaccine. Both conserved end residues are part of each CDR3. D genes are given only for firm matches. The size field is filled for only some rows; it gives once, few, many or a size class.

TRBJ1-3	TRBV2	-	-	CASRMDNSGNTIYF	TGTGCCAGCAGGATGGACAACTCTGGAAACACCATATATTTT
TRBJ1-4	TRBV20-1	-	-	CSANELTVPKLFF	TGCAGTGCAAACGAACTGACTGTCCCAAAACTGTTTTTT
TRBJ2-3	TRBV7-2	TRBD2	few	CASSFDPGLAGGAQYF	TGTGCCAGCAGCTTTGATCCGGGACTAGCGGGAGGGGCGCAGTATTTT
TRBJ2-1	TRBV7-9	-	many	CASSLFQENEQFF	TGTGCCAGCAGCTTATTCCAGGAGAATGAGCAGTTCTTC
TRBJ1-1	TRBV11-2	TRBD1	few	CASTTGGGNTEAFF	TGTGCCAGCACCACAGGGGGGGGGAACACTGAAGCTTTCTTT
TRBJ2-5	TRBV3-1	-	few	CASSQDWRETQYF	TGTGCCAGCAGCCAAGATTGGCGAGAGACCCAGTACTTC
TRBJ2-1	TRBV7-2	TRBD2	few	CASSPGLAGGVYNEQFF	TGTGCCAGCAGCCCAGGACTAGCGGGAGGGGTATACAATGAGCAGTTCTTC
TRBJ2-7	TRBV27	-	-	CASSPSAVGSSEQYF	TGTGCCAGCAGTCCCTCCGCCGTGGGATCTTCCGAGCAGTACTTC
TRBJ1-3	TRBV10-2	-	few	CASSEGLGMGNTIYF	TGCGCCAGCAGTGAGGGGCTAGGAATGGGAAACACCATATATTTT
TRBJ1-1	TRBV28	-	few	CASSLFRREAFF	TGTGCCAGCAGTTTATTTCGCAGGGAGGCTTTCTTT
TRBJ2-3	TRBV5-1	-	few	CASSYSRAGDTQYF	TGCGCCAGCAGTTACTCCCGAGCGGGAGATACGCAGTATTTT
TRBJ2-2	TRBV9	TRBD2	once	CASSVVSGLAAGELFF	TGTGCCAGCAGCGTAGTGTCAGGACTAGCGGCCGGGGAGCTGTTTTTT
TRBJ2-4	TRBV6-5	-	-	CASSSPGYVQYF	TGTGCCAGCAGTTCTCCAGGGTACGTTCAGTACTTC
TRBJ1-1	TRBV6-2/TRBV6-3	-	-	CASSFSVHMNTEAFF	TGTGCCAGCAGTTTTTCCGTCCACATGAACACTGAAGCTTTCTTT
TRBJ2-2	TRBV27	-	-	CASSFRLVNTGELFF	TGTGCCAGCAGTTTTCGGCTAGTGAACACCGGGGAGCTGTTTTTT
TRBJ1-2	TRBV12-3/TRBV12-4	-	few	CASSSPLVRGSGGYTF	TGTGCCAGCAGTTCGCCCCTAGTGCGGGGGTCTGGAGGCTACACCTTC
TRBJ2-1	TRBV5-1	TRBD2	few	CASSLEGSGGGNEQFF	TGCGCCAGCAGCTTGGAGGGTAGCGGGGGAGGCAATGAGCAGTTCTTC
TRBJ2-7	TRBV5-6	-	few	CASSYRGYSGREQYF	TGTGCCAGCAGTTACCGAGGCTACAGCGGGCGCGAGCAGTACTTC
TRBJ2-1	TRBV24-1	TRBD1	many	CATGQGTSYNEQFF	TGTGCCACCGGACAGGGTACGTCCTACAATGAGCAGTTCTTC
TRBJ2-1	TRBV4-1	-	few	CASSPAGGSSYNEQFF	TGCGCCAGCAGCCCCGCCGGGGGAAGCTCCTACAATGAGCAGTTCTTC
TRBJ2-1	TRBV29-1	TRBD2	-	CSVKDAGTKTISSYNEQFF	TGCAGCGTTAAAGATGCCGGGACTAAAACGATCAGCAGCTACAATGAGCAGTTCTTC
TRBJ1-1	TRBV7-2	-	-	CASSFALRNTEAFF	TGTGCCAGCAGCTTTGCACTACGTAACACTGAAGCTTTCTTT
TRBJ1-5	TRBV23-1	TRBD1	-	CASSQFPPPPTGEGNQPQHF	TGCGCCAGCAGTCAATTCCCGCCCCCGCCGACAGGGGAGGGGAATCAGCCCCAGCATTTT
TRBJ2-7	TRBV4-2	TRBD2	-	CASSQVGSGAAYEQYF	TGTGCCAGCAGCCAAGTGGGTAGCGGGGCCGCCTACGAGCAGTACTTC
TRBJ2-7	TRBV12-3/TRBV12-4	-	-	CASSFRGSGYEQYF	TGTGCCAGCAGTTTTCGGGGCTCGGGCTACGAGCAGTACTTC
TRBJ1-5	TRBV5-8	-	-	CASSLLAAEQPQHF	TGTGCCAGCAGCTTGCTGGCTGCGGAACAGCCCCAGCATTTT
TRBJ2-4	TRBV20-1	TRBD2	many	CSARDIRGGTKNIQYF	TGCAGTGCTAGAGATATACGCGGGGGGACCAAAAACATTCAGTACTTC
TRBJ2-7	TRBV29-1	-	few	CSVEDRSRGIGEQYF	TGCAGCGTTGAAGATCGGAGTCGGGGGATTGGCGAGCAGTACTTC
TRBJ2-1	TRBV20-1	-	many	CSARPPRGGYNEQFF	TGCAGTGCTAGACCCCCCAGGGGTGGGTACAATGAGCAGTTCTTC
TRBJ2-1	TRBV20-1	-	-	CSAPVLLDEQFF	TGCAGTGCCCCGGTCCTTTTGGATGAGCAGTTCTTC
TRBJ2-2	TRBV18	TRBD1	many	CASSSTGDTGELFF	TGTGCCAGCTCATCTACAGGGGACACCGGGGAGCTGTTTTTT